The sequence of this T cell receptor beta chain was determined in a study of identical twins. MiXCR, applied by TCRdb to the 5' RACE reads, yields one record per CDR3 protein. The sample holds 1,800,000 or so distinct CDR3 sequences, more than 30% seen once. Donors were all healthy Caucasians. The CDR3 has 14 amino acids. V dropped 5 bases and J dropped 11 bases, with 21 bases sitting between them. Germline CDR1 is SEHNR and CDR2 is FQNEAQ (reference sequence). Source material: cord blood. This clonotype originated in a newborn girl in good health. The J gene is TRBJ2-5, the V gene TRBV7-9; unclear D gene. The CDR3 region is CASSQLTTYNEQYF. CDR3 in DNA: TGTGCCAGCAGCCAGTTAACCACCTACAATGAGCAGTACTTC.